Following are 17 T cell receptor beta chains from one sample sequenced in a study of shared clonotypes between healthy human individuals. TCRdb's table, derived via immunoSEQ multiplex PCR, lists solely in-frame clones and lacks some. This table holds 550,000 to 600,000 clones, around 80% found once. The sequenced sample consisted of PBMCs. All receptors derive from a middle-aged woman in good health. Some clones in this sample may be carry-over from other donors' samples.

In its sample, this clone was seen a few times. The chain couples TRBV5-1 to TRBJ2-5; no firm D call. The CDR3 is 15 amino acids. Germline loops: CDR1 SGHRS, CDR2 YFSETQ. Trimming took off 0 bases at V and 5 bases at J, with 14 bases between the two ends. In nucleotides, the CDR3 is TGCGCCAGCAGCTTGGCGGCCACCCTTCGGGAGACCCAGTACTTC. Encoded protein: CASSLAATLRETQYF.

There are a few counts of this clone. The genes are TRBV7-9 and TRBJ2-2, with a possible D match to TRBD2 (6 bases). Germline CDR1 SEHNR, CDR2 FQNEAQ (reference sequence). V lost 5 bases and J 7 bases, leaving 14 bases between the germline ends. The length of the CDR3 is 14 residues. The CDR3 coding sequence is TGTGCCAGCAGCCCCCTGCTGGGGGGCGGGGAGCTGTTTTTT. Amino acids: CASSPLLGGGELFF.

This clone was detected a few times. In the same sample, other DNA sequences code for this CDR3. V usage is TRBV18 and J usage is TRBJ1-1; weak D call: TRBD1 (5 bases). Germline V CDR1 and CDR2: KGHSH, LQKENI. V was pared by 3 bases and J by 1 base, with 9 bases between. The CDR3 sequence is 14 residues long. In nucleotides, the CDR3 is TGTGCCAGCTCACCGGGACGTGGGAACACTGAAGCTTTCTTT. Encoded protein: CASSPGRGNTEAFF.

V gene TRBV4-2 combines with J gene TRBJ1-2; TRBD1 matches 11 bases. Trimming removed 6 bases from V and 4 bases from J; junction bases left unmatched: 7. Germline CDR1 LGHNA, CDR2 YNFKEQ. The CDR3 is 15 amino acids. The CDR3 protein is CASRFPGQGGYGYTF. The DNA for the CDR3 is TGTGCCAGCAGGTTTCCGGGACAGGGGGGCTATGGCTACACCTTC.

The CDR3 coding sequence is TGTGCCAGCCGTTCCGACAGGTTCGTCTACGAGCAGTACTTC. Residues: CASRSDRFVYEQYF. The chain carries TRBV6-1 and TRBJ2-7; D might be TRBD1 (6 bases). This CDR3 region has 14 residues. The V and J ends lost 8 bases and 3 bases respectively, with 17 bases between them. Looked up from germline, CDR1 is MNHNS and CDR2 is SASEGT.

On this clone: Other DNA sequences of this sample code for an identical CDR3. The CDR3: CAWSVRDNYGYTF. DNA of the CDR3: TGTGCCTGGAGTGTACGAGATAACTATGGCTACACCTTC. The chain recombines TRBV30 with TRBJ1-2; no reliable D call. CDR1 is GTSNPN, CDR2 SVGIG, per germline (reference sequence). The length of the CDR3 is 13 residues. The V gene lost 0 bases and the J gene lost 1 base, with 6 bases spanning the gap.

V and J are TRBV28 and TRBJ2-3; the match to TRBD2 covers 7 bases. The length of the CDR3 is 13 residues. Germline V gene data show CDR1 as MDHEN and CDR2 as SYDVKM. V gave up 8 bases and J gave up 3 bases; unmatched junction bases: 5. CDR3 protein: CASAGEGTDTQYF. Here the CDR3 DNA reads TGTGCCAGCGCGGGAGAGGGAACAGATACGCAGTATTTT.

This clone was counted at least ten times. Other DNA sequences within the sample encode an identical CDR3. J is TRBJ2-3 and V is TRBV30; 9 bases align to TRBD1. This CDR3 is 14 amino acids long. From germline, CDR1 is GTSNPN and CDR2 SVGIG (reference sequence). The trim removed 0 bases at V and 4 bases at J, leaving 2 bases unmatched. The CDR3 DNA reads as TGTGCCTGGAGTGTTACAGGGGGCCCAGATACGCAGTATTTT. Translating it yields CAWSVTGGPDTQYF. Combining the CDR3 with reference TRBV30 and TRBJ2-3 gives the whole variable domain SQTIHQWPATLVQPVGSPLSLECTVEGTSNPNLYWYRQAAGRGLQLLFYSVGIGQISSEVPQNLSASRPQDRQFILSSKKLLLSDSGFYLCAWSVTGGPDTQYFGPGTRLTVL.

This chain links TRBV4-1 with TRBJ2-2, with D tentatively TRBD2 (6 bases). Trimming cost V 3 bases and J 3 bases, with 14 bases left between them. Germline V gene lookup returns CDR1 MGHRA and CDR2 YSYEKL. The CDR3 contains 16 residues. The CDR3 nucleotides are TGCGCCAGCAGCCACCGAGGAGGGATCGACACCGGGGAGCTGTTTTTT. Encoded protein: CASSHRGGIDTGELFF.

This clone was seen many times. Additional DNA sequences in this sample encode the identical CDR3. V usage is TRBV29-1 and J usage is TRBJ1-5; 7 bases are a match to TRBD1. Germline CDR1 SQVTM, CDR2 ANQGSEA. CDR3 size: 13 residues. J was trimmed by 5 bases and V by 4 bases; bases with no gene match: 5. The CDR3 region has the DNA TGCAGCGTTGCGGACAGGTTTGATCAGCCCCAGCATTTT. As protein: CSVADRFDQPQHF.

The chain's CDR3 is CASKRDLDTEAFF. CDR3 nucleotides: TGCGCCAGCAAAAGGGACCTTGACACTGAAGCTTTCTTT. The chain couples TRBV10-1 to TRBJ1-1, with D perhaps TRBD1 (5 bases). Trimming removed 7 bases from V and 3 bases from J, with 12 bases in between. This CDR3 has 13 amino acids. CDR1 and CDR2 from the germline V gene are WNHNN and SYGVQD (reference sequence).

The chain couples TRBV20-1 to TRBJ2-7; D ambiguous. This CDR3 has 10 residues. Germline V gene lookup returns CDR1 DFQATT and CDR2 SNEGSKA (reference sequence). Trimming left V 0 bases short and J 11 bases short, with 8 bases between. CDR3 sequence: CSARDQVEYF. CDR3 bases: TGCAGTGCTAGAGATCAGGTCGAGTACTTC.

The CDR3 region has the DNA TGTGCCAGCAGCTTAGGGGGGCTAGCGGGAGTTAACGAGCAGTACTTC. Translation gives CASSLGGLAGVNEQYF. The chain links TRBV11-2 to TRBJ2-7, with 10 bases fitting TRBD2. The V and J ends lost 1 base and 5 bases, in that order; junction bases with no gene match: 8. Germline assignment: CDR1 SGHAT and CDR2 FQNNGV. The CDR3 has 16 amino acids.

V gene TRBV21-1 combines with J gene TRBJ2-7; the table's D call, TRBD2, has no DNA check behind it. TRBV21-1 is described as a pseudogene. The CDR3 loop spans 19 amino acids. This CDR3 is CASSKAMGTSVSNSYEQYF. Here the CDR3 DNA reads TGTGCCAGCAGCAAAGCGATGGGGACTAGCGTGTCCAACTCCTACGAGCAGTACTTC.

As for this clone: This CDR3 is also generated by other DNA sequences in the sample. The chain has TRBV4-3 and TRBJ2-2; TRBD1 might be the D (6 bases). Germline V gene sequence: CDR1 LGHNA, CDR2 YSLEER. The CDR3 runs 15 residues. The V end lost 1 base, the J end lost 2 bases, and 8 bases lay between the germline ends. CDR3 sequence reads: CASSQGGTNTGELFF. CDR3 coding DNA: TGCGCCAGCAGCCAAGGTGGGACAAACACCGGGGAGCTGTTTTTT.

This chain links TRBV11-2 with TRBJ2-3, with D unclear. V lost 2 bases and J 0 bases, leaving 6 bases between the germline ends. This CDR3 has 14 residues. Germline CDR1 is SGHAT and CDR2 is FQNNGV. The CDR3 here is CASSLLTSTDTQYF. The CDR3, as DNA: TGTGCCAGCAGCTTATTGACGAGCACAGATACGCAGTATTTT.

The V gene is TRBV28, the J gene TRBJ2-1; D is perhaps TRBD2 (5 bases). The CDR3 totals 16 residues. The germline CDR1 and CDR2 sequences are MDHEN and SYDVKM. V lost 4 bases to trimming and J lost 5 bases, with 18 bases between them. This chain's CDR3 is CASSSLFGEKHNEQFF. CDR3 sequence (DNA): TGTGCCAGCAGTTCCCTATTTGGGGAGAAGCACAATGAGCAGTTCTTC.